This T cell receptor (beta chain) was recovered during a study of type 1 regulatory T cells. From the reads, TCRdb called clonotypes with MiXCR, one entry per CDR3 protein. This table holds about 59,000 distinct CDR3 sequences, 62% found once. This clonotype has just one count. Its antigen is unidentified. V lost 10 bases, J lost 4 bases, and 15 bases lay in between. CDR3 length equals 13 residues. Germline values: CDR1 MDHEN, CDR2 SYDVKM. Study-wide findings and caveats: Tr1 cells had a more restricted TCR repertoire than non-Tr1 cells.

Sequenced material: cultured non-Tr1 T cells, either the whole culture or a sorted T cell fraction (not recorded which). The receptor's source is a human donor in good health. The chain uses TRBV28 and TRBJ2-3; D could derive from TRBD1 or TRBD2 (6 bases each). CDR3: CATAVRGPDTQYF. In nucleotides, the CDR3 is TGTGCCACCGCGGTACGGGGGCCAGATACGCAGTATTTT.